The 26 T cell receptor beta chains in this list originate from one sample, sequenced in a study of T-cell memory formation after mild COVID-19. MiXCR was run by TCRdb on the 5' RACE reads, yielding one entry per CDR3 protein. The sample lists fewer than 140,000 distinct CDR3 sequences, under 15% occurring once. Input material: PBMCs or a T cell subset sorted from them (not recorded which). These receptors all come from an adult woman who had mild COVID-19 (a few samples of this study predate the infection). Cell type and time point are not known.

The chain has TRBV7-9 and TRBJ2-7; perhaps TRBD2 as D (5 bases). In germline, CDR1 is SEHNR, CDR2 FQNEAQ (reference sequence). Trimming removed 4 bases at V and 6 bases at J, with 16 bases between. The CDR3 totals 14 residues. The CDR3 spells CASSSGSDVAEQYF. The CDR3 nucleotides read TGTGCCAGCAGCTCGGGGTCGGACGTGGCCGAGCAGTACTTC. The full variable domain, completed using reference TRBV7-9 and TRBJ2-7, is DTGVSQNPRHKITKRGQNVTFRCDPISEHNRLYWYRQTLGQGPEFLTYFQNEAQLEKSRLLSDRFSAERPKGSFSTLEIQRTEQGDSAMYLCASSSGSDVAEQYFGPGTRLTVT.

This clonotype has just a few counts. The rearrangement joins TRBV4-1 to TRBJ2-7; 11 bases map to TRBD1. The CDR3 totals 16 residues. Germline values: CDR1 MGHRA, CDR2 YSYEKL. J was trimmed by 3 bases and V by 3 bases; bases with no gene match: 7. The CDR3 loop reads CASSHSPGQGVYEQYF. The CDR3 DNA reads TGCGCCAGCAGCCACAGCCCGGGACAGGGGGTCTACGAGCAGTACTTC.

This rearrangement joins TRBV10-3 to TRBJ1-1, with TRBD1 matching over 10 bases. V shed 10 bases, J shed 1 base, and the junction held 3 bases outside the gene matches. From germline, CDR1 is ENHRY and CDR2 SYGVKD. The CDR3 contains 13 residues. CDR3 residues: CASRDRGNTEAFF. CDR3 DNA: TGTGCCAGTCGGGACAGGGGGAACACTGAAGCTTTCTTT.

The rearrangement joins TRBV9 to TRBJ1-2; D is uncertain. The germline V gene encodes CDR1 SGDLS and CDR2 YYNGEE. The CDR3 covers 10 residues. V was trimmed by 3 bases and J by 10 bases, leaving 7 bases between them. CDR3 in DNA: TGTGCCAGCAGCGGAGCGGTCTACACCTTC. Its translation is CASSGAVYTF.

The chain recombines TRBV30 with TRBJ1-5, with TRBD1 identical over 8 bases. Germline V gene sequence: CDR1 GTSNPN, CDR2 SVGIG (reference sequence). After removal of 2 bases from V and 2 bases from J, the junction contained 2 bases not matched to a gene. The CDR3 has 14 amino acids. CDR3 amino acids: CAWSPGQGNQPQHF. The CDR3 DNA reads as TGTGCCTGGAGTCCGGGACAGGGCAATCAGCCCCAGCATTTT.

The V gene is TRBV11-3, the J gene TRBJ2-1; TRBD2 matches at 11 bases. CDR1 SGHNT and CDR2 YENEEA come from the germline V gene. V dropped 8 bases and J dropped 4; count of bases not matched to a gene: 10. The CDR3 sequence is 16 residues long. The CDR3 is CASVDELAGVYNEQFF. In nucleotides, the CDR3 is TGTGCCAGCGTGGATGAACTAGCGGGAGTATACAATGAGCAGTTCTTC.

This clonotype was seen more than once but under ten times. The chain is built from TRBV5-1 and TRBJ2-3, with 7 positions matching TRBD1. The CDR3 runs to 14 residues. Unmatched junction bases numbered 5, after V lost 3 bases and J lost 4 bases. Germline V gene data show CDR1 as SGHRS and CDR2 as YFSETQ. The CDR3 nucleotides are TGCGCCAGCAGCTGGAGACAGGGTCCAGATACGCAGTATTTT. Translated, it gives CASSWRQGPDTQYF.

The CDR3 nucleotides are TGTGCCAGCAGCCCCCGGGCAAGCCCATACAATGAGCAGTTCTTC. This translates into CASSPRASPYNEQFF. The chain carries TRBV5-4 and TRBJ2-1; no clear D. V shed 4 bases and J shed 4 bases, with 15 bases lying between them. Germline CDR1 is SGHNT and CDR2 is YYREEE (reference sequence). CDR3 length equals 15 residues.

This clonotype was seen a handful of times. The chain has TRBV7-9 and TRBJ2-2; tentatively, D is TRBD2 (5 bases). This CDR3 has 16 amino acids. Between the trimmed V and J ends, which lost 4 bases and 6 bases, there was a span of 18 bases. Germline CDR1 and CDR2: SEHNR and FQNEAQ (reference sequence). CDR3 protein: CASSSTPGTRAGELFF. CDR3 in DNA: TGTGCCAGCAGCTCGACACCGGGAACTCGGGCCGGGGAGCTGTTTTTT. The full variable domain, completed using reference TRBV7-9 and TRBJ2-2, is DTGVSQNPRHKITKRGQNVTFRCDPISEHNRLYWYRQTLGQGPEFLTYFQNEAQLEKSRLLSDRFSAERPKGSFSTLEIQRTEQGDSAMYLCASSSTPGTRAGELFFGEGSRLTVL.

This clonotype was seen a handful of times. This rearrangement joins TRBV12-5 to TRBJ2-2; no clear D. The germline CDR1 and CDR2 sequences are LGHNT and FRNRAP. V lost 1 base and J lost 6, with 6 bases in between. This CDR3 contains 13 residues. CDR3 DNA sequence: TGTGCTAGTGGTTTGGGGGGTCCCGGGGAGCTGTTTTTT. Amino acid sequence: CASGLGGPGELFF. The whole variable domain, filled in from reference TRBV12-5 and TRBJ2-2, reads DARVTQTPRHKVTEMGQEVTMRCQPILGHNTVFWYRQTMMQGLELLAYFRNRAPLDDSGMPKDRFSAEMPDATLATLKIQPSEPRDSAVYFCASGLGGPGELFFGEGSRLTVL.

The chain carries TRBV4-1 and TRBJ1-2; TRBD1 might be the D (6 bases). CDR1 is MGHRA, CDR2 YSYEKL, per germline. V was pared by 3 bases and J by 4 bases, with 12 bases between. The CDR3 totals 14 residues. The CDR3, as DNA: TGCGCCAGCAGCCATACCGGACAGCGCTATGGCTACACCTTC. Its protein product is CASSHTGQRYGYTF.

This clonotype was found many times. J is TRBJ2-5 and V is TRBV4-2; D possibly corresponds to TRBD2 (6 bases). This CDR3 is 16 amino acids long. V dropped 4 bases and J dropped 7 bases, with 22 bases sitting between them. The germline V gene encodes CDR1 LGHNA and CDR2 YNFKEQ. This CDR3 reads CASSPSELASPVTQYF. CDR3 nucleotides: TGTGCCAGCAGCCCCTCCGAACTAGCAAGTCCGGTGACCCAGTACTTC.

The CDR3 bases are TGTGCCAGCAGCCAGCTCTCCGCTTTTTCCTACGAGCAGTACTTC. It codes for CASSQLSAFSYEQYF. The chain links TRBV3-1 to TRBJ2-7; no clear D gene. Deletions cut 3 bases from V and 1 base from J, with 13 bases between. In germline, CDR1 is LGHDT, CDR2 YNNKEL (reference sequence). CDR3 length: 15 residues.

The V call is TRBV12-3 or TRBV12-4, the J call TRBJ2-5; 7 bases line up with TRBD1. The CDR3 loop spans 16 amino acids. Trimming cost V 5 bases and J 2 bases; bases outside gene matches: 11. The CDR3 DNA follows: TGTGCCAGCAGTGACTTCCGGGACAGTAGGCAAGAGACCCAGTACTTC. Residues: CASSDFRDSRQETQYF.

This clonotype was found a few times. The CDR3 coding sequence is TGCGCCAGCAGCCCCATAGCGGAGTCCTACAATGAGCAGTTCTTC. Residues: CASSPIAESYNEQFF. The chain combines TRBV4-1 with TRBJ2-1; D is perhaps TRBD2 (6 bases). The CDR3 is 15 amino acids. Per germline, CDR1 MGHRA and CDR2 YSYEKL. The V end was cut by 4 bases, the J end by 1 base, with 11 bases between.

A few counts support this clonotype. The rearrangement uses TRBV5-1 and TRBJ2-3, with D unresolved. The CDR3 covers 13 residues. Germline V lookup: CDR1 SGHRS, CDR2 YFSETQ. The ends were cut back, 6 bases at V and 1 base at J, with 9 bases in the middle. The DNA for the CDR3 is TGCGCCAGCAACGGCATACGCACAGATACGCAGTATTTT. It translates to CASNGIRTDTQYF.

The chain joins TRBV29-1 to TRBJ2-1; maybe TRBD2 (5 bases). V gave up 4 bases and J gave up 2 bases, with 12 bases separating them. CDR1 is SQVTM, CDR2 ANQGSEA, per germline. This CDR3 is built from 14 residues. CDR3 nucleotide sequence: TGCAGCGTTGGGCGGGCGCCAGCCTACAATGAGCAGTTCTTC. Protein product: CSVGRAPAYNEQFF.

CDR3 bases: TGCAGTGCAAACCACATCGGGGACATGTACGAGCAGTACTTC. Translating gives CSANHIGDMYEQYF. The chain recombines TRBV20-1 with TRBJ2-7, with D perhaps matching TRBD1 (6 bases). Between the trimmed V and J ends, which lost 6 bases and 4 bases, there was a span of 19 bases. The CDR3 contains 14 residues. Germline V gene lookup returns CDR1 DFQATT and CDR2 SNEGSKA (reference sequence).

This clonotype was observed many times. The genes are TRBV7-3 and TRBJ2-7, with 7 bases matching TRBD2. The CDR3 covers 15 residues. Trimming cost V 1 base and J 0 bases; bases outside gene matches: 3. Germline V gene sequence: CDR1 SGHTA, CDR2 FQGTGA. For the CDR3, the DNA is TGTGCCAGCAGCTTAAGCGGGAGCCCCTCCTACGAGCAGTACTTC. Protein product: CASSLSGSPSYEQYF.

The chain recombines TRBV12-3 or TRBV12-4 with TRBJ2-1; D gene unclear. The CDR3 consists of 16 residues. V was trimmed by 2 bases and J by 0 bases, leaving 11 bases between them. The CDR3 reads CASSLFGMSSYNEQFF. CDR3 nucleotides: TGTGCCAGCAGTTTATTTGGCATGAGCTCCTACAATGAGCAGTTCTTC.

There are a few counts of this clonotype. The CDR3: CASSVSGGSSHEQFF. The CDR3 nucleotides are TGTGCCAGCAGTGTTAGCGGGGGGTCGTCCCATGAGCAGTTCTTC. J is TRBJ2-1 and V is TRBV11-2, with TRBD2 matching 10 bases. With 6 bases clipped from V and 8 bases from J, the junction kept 10 bases outside the gene matches. The CDR3 covers 15 residues. Per the germline V gene, CDR1 is SGHAT and CDR2 is FQNNGV.

This clonotype was seen at least ten times. The J gene is TRBJ2-1, the V gene TRBV4-3; D might be TRBD1 (6 bases). The CDR3 has 16 residues. V lost 0 bases to trimming and J lost 9 bases, with 18 bases between them. In germline, CDR1 is LGHNA, CDR2 YSLEER. CDR3 nucleotides: TGCGCCAGCAGCCAAGATCGTGGCAGGGGATTTGTTGAGCAGTTCTTC. The encoded protein is CASSQDRGRGFVEQFF.

This clonotype was counted a few times. The chain is built from TRBV4-3 and TRBJ2-1; TRBD2 matches at 10 bases. This CDR3 comprises 14 residues. Looked up from germline, CDR1 is LGHNA and CDR2 is YSLEER. After removal of 0 bases from V and 13 bases from J, the junction contained 6 bases not matched to a gene. Here the CDR3 reads CASSQERLAGVQFF. In DNA, the CDR3 is TGCGCCAGCAGCCAAGAACGTCTAGCGGGAGTCCAGTTCTTC.

This clonotype turned up a few times. The chain links TRBV7-8 to TRBJ2-7; D gene ambiguous. CDR3 length equals 15 residues. Germline CDR1 is SGHVS and CDR2 is FQNEAQ. V was cut by 1 base and J by 0 bases, with 10 bases left in between. CDR3 DNA sequence: TGTGCCAGCAGCTTAGGGTCATCGAACTCCTACGAGCAGTACTTC. As protein: CASSLGSSNSYEQYF.

This rearrangement joins TRBV7-8 to TRBJ2-5; maybe TRBD2 (5 bases). CDR3 length: 13 amino acids. Germline values: CDR1 SGHVS, CDR2 FQNEAQ. V gave up 8 bases and J gave up 1 base, with 11 bases separating them. CDR3 in DNA: TGTGCCAGCTTTGGGGAGCTCCAAGAGACCCAGTACTTC. It is translated as CASFGELQETQYF.

This clonotype was detected only a few times. This chain connects TRBV27 to TRBJ2-1; D is unclear. Germline V gives CDR1 MNHEY, CDR2 SMNVEV (reference sequence). The CDR3 totals 16 residues. V lost 3 bases and J lost 0, with 12 bases in between. CDR3 sequence: CASSFSTVSSYNEQFF. As DNA, the CDR3 is TGTGCCAGCAGTTTTTCGACTGTAAGCTCCTACAATGAGCAGTTCTTC.